These 3 T cell receptor beta chains originate from one sample sequenced in a study of shared clonotypes between healthy human individuals. As defined, naive CD8 cells were CD45RO-negative and positively selected for CCR7, with terminally differentiated effector memory CD45RA+ cells excluded. The table came from immunoSEQ multiplex PCR; TCRdb's copy has only in-frame clones and leaves some out. The sample has around 2.1 million clones; just over 90% are singletons. Specimen: naive CD8+ T cells from PBMCs. All receptors derive from a man aged 18-30 years in good health. Some clones in this sample may be carry-over from other donors' samples.

The genes are TRBV7-3 and TRBJ2-1; TRBD2 aligns across 11 bases. Trimming cost V 5 bases and J 6 bases; bases outside gene matches: 6. CDR3 length: 15 residues. The germline gives CDR1 SGHTA, CDR2 FQGTGA. CDR3 nucleotides: TGTGCCAGCAGCCCCACTAGCGGGAGACTCAATGAGCAGTTCTTC. This codes for CASSPTSGRLNEQFF. Full variable domain (missing parts from reference TRBV7-3 and TRBJ2-1): GAGVSQTPSNKVTEKGKYVELRCDPISGHTALYWYRQSLGQGPEFLIYFQGTGAADDSGLPNDRFFAVRPEGSVSTLKIQRTERGDSAVYLCASSPTSGRLNEQFFGPGTRLTVL.

The V gene is TRBV6-5, the J gene TRBJ2-7, with a weak D call TRBD1 (6 bases). Looked up from germline, CDR1 is MNHEY and CDR2 is SVGAGI. V was shortened by 0 bases and J by 5 bases, with 14 bases between the two germline ends. This CDR3 is 15 amino acids long. The CDR3 loop is CASSYSRTGKDEQYF. CDR3 bases: TGTGCCAGCAGTTACTCGCGTACAGGGAAGGACGAGCAGTACTTC.

The gene calls are TRBV9 and TRBJ2-5; D may be TRBD1 or TRBD2 (5 bases each). Trimming left V 4 bases short and J 2 bases short, with 15 bases between. The CDR3 consists of 15 residues. The germline CDR1 and CDR2 sequences are SGDLS and YYNGEE. The CDR3 DNA reads as TGTGCCAGCAGCCCCCGGGGCAGTACTCAAGAGACCCAGTACTTC. Translated: CASSPRGSTQETQYF. Full variable domain (rest looked up from reference TRBV9 and TRBJ2-5): DSGVTQTPKHLITATGQRVTLRCSPRSGDLSVYWYQQSLDQGLQFLIQYYNGEERAKGNILERFSAQQFPDLHSELNLSSLELGDSALYFCASSPRGSTQETQYFGPGTRLLVL.